The next 18 T cell receptor beta chains were all read from a single sample in a study of tumor-infiltrating lymphocytes in localized non-small cell lung cancer. The repertoire was sequenced with immunoSEQ multiplex PCR; TCRdb's copy has only in-frame clones and lacks some. The table shows about 8,900 clones, with approximately 74% occurring only once. The material sequenced was uninvolved lung tissue not adjacent to the tumor. These receptors came from a human donor with non-small cell lung cancer.

The V and J genes are TRBV10-1 and TRBJ2-5; D gene uncertain. V gave up 6 bases and J gave up 0 bases, with 11 bases separating them. CDR1 is WNHNN and CDR2 is SYGVQD in the germline V gene (reference sequence). This CDR3 contains 14 residues. CDR3 coding DNA: TGCGCCAGCAGAAACGACAAGAACCAAGAGACCCAGTACTTC. Translated: CASRNDKNQETQYF.

This clone is a singleton in its sample. V and J are TRBV11-2 and TRBJ2-4, with 8 bases aligning to TRBD2. Germline V gene data show CDR1 as SGHAT and CDR2 as FQNNGV. The V gene end was trimmed by 1 base and the J gene end by 16 bases; junction bases not matched to a gene: 9. The CDR3 is 13 amino acids. Here the CDR3 DNA reads TGTGCCAGCAGCTTAGGTAGCGGGGTCTCTGTTTACTTC. This translates into CASSLGSGVSVYF.

Only a few counts were recorded for this clone. The rearrangement links TRBV19 to TRBJ2-3; 7 bases map to TRBD2. V trimming: 1 base; J trimming: 5 bases; junction bases outside the gene matches: 6. The CDR3 has 15 amino acids. Germline values: CDR1 LNHDA, CDR2 SQIVND (reference sequence). The CDR3 sequence is CASSIGLAEGDTQYF. Written as DNA, the CDR3 is TGTGCCAGTAGTATAGGGCTAGCGGAGGGAGATACGCAGTATTTT.

This chain joins TRBV29-1 and TRBJ2-5; D possibly corresponds to TRBD2 (7 bases). Germline CDR1 SQVTM, CDR2 ANQGSEA. This CDR3 comprises 15 residues. V was clipped by 6 bases and J by 2 bases, with 19 bases between them. As DNA, the CDR3 is TGCAGCGTGGGGGGAGGGCAGGGGCCACAAGAGACCCAGTACTTC. Protein product: CSVGGGQGPQETQYF.

This clone was found a few times. This chain links TRBV29-1 with TRBJ2-7; 7 positions agree with TRBD1. V shed 6 bases and J 7 bases; nucleotides not matched to a gene: 6. The CDR3 consists of 11 residues. The germline CDR1 and CDR2 sequences are SQVTM and ANQGSEA. The CDR3 bases are TGCAGCGTCGGCGACAGGGAGGAGCAGTACTTC. Translating it yields CSVGDREEQYF.

Sample share makes this clone medium-sized. This sequence joins TRBV19 and TRBJ1-2; D is unresolved. The CDR3 has 13 amino acids. CDR1 and CDR2 from the germline V gene are LNHDA and SQIVND (reference sequence). Trimming removed 3 bases from V and 4 bases from J, with 9 bases in between. DNA of the CDR3: TGTGCCAGTAGTATGAGGGCAGGCTATGGCTACACCTTC. It encodes CASSMRAGYGYTF. The full variable domain, completed using reference TRBV19 and TRBJ1-2, is DGGITQSPKYLFRKEGQNVTLSCEQNLNHDAMYWYRQDPGQGLRLIYYSQIVNDFQKGDIAEGYSVSREKKESFPLTVTSAQKNPTAFYLCASSMRAGYGYTFGSGTRLTVV.

The chain uses TRBV4-1 and TRBJ2-7; the D is unclear. Trimming left V 4 bases short and J 3 bases short, with 13 bases between. The CDR3 loop spans 14 amino acids. The germline V gene encodes CDR1 MGHRA and CDR2 YSYEKL. The CDR3 loop is CASSLDQTHYEQYF. The CDR3 coding sequence is TGCGCCAGCAGCCTCGACCAGACACACTACGAGCAGTACTTC.

The chain carries TRBV9 and TRBJ2-7; D is perhaps TRBD2 (7 bases). Trimming left V 1 base short and J 3 bases short, with 23 bases between. The CDR3 is 18 amino acids. In germline, CDR1 is SGDLS, CDR2 YYNGEE. CDR3 nucleotides: TGTGCCAGCAGCGTATACCCCCAAAACAGGGAGGGGCTCTACGAGCAGTACTTC. It translates to CASSVYPQNREGLYEQYF.

V gene TRBV29-1 combines with J gene TRBJ1-4, with D possibly matching TRBD1 (6 bases). This CDR3 has 14 residues. Trimming removed 4 bases from V and 2 bases from J, with 11 bases in between. Germline V gene sequence: CDR1 SQVTM, CDR2 ANQGSEA. The CDR3 reads CSVGGADTNEKLFF. CDR3 in DNA: TGCAGCGTTGGGGGGGCGGATACTAATGAAAAACTGTTTTTT.

V and J are TRBV7-6 and TRBJ1-4; TRBD1 might be the D (5 bases). Germline V gene sequence: CDR1 SGHVS, CDR2 FNYEAQ. V lost 2 bases and J 8 bases, leaving 18 bases between the germline ends. The CDR3 contains 16 residues. The CDR3 DNA is TGTGCCAGCAGCTTAAAATCTGGAGGGGTTGGCGAAAAACTGTTTTTT. Encoded protein: CASSLKSGGVGEKLFF.

This clone was seen only once. The chain uses TRBV30 and TRBJ1-4; 8 bases agree with TRBD1. This CDR3 region has 14 residues. The V segment lost 0 bases and the J segment 8 bases; nucleotides outside the gene matches: 5. Germline assignment: CDR1 GTSNPN and CDR2 SVGIG (reference sequence). The CDR3 is CAWSVGQAGEKLFF. The CDR3 nucleotides are TGTGCCTGGAGTGTGGGACAGGCGGGGGAAAAACTGTTTTTT.

This clone was seen a single time. This rearrangement joins TRBV6-5 to TRBJ2-3; 8 bases map to TRBD2. Germline CDR1 MNHEY, CDR2 SVGAGI. The CDR3 is made up of 14 amino acids. V trimming: 2 bases; J trimming: 10 bases; junction bases outside the gene matches: 8. CDR3 residues: CASSYGRTSLPQYF. The CDR3 nucleotides read TGTGCCAGCAGTTACGGACGGACTAGCCTCCCGCAGTATTTT.

This clone was seen just once. CDR3 residues: CASSLFRLNRATEAFF. The CDR3 DNA reads TGTGCCAGCAGTTTATTCCGGCTCAACAGGGCCACTGAAGCTTTCTTT. The chain is built from TRBV28 and TRBJ1-1, with a possible D match to TRBD1 (6 bases). Trimming cost V 1 base and J 4 bases, with 16 bases left between them. Per germline, CDR1 MDHEN and CDR2 SYDVKM. The CDR3 is made up of 16 amino acids.

This clone was recorded a few times. The chain has TRBV9 and TRBJ1-6, with D tentatively TRBD1 (5 bases). Germline CDR1 is SGDLS and CDR2 is YYNGEE. The CDR3 runs 16 residues. V lost 0 bases, J lost 7 bases, and 14 bases lay in between. The CDR3 here is CASSVGVGTENSPLHF. The CDR3 coding sequence is TGTGCCAGCAGCGTAGGTGTGGGGACCGAAAATTCACCCCTCCACTTT.

By share, this clone counts as large. This chain links TRBV6-4 with TRBJ2-7; D gene unclear. This CDR3 contains 17 residues. Trimming took off 0 bases at V and 2 bases at J, with 17 bases between the two ends. CDR1 is MRHNA and CDR2 is SNTAGT in the germline V gene. CDR3 in amino acids: CASSDSMVGSSTYEQYF. CDR3 DNA: TGTGCCAGCAGTGACTCGATGGTGGGTTCTTCGACCTACGAGCAGTACTTC.

The genes are TRBV9 and TRBJ2-5; D perhaps matches TRBD2 (6 bases). V lost 0 bases, J lost 5 bases, and 14 bases lay in between. The germline V gene has CDR1 SGDLS and CDR2 YYNGEE. The CDR3 loop spans 15 amino acids. The CDR3 reads CASSVDGTQRETQYF. The CDR3 DNA sequence: TGTGCCAGCAGCGTAGATGGGACTCAGAGGGAGACCCAGTACTTC.

V gene TRBV19 combines with J gene TRBJ2-1, with TRBD2 as a possible D gene (7 bases). V lost 2 bases and J lost 13, with 18 bases in between. Germline lookup yields CDR1 LNHDA and CDR2 SQIVND (reference sequence). CDR3 length: 14 amino acids. CDR3 sequence: CASSIREGRQAQFF. The CDR3 DNA follows: TGTGCCAGTAGTATAAGGGAGGGAAGACAGGCCCAGTTCTTC.

This sequence joins TRBV7-3 and TRBJ1-2; D unclear. The CDR3 runs 14 residues. Germline V gene data show CDR1 as SGHTA and CDR2 as FQGTGA. Trimming removed 5 bases from V and 6 bases from J, with 16 bases in between. Here the CDR3 reads CASSPRVGVDGYTF. In DNA, the CDR3 is TGTGCCAGCAGCCCAAGGGTTGGGGTCGATGGCTACACCTTC.